The table lists the clone carrying this TCR beta chain with a count of one. Sequencing used immunoSEQ multiplex PCR; TCRdb keeps in-frame clones, though not all of them. The sample includes a few hundred thousand clones, about four fifths of them seen just once. Germline CDR1 and CDR2: MNHEY and SVGEGT. Trimming took 3 bases from V and 1 from J; bases not matched to a gene: 4. CDR3 size: 15 residues. The sample comes from a study of blood T cell repertoires in COVID-19. Study in general: Collection of acute and convalescent COVID-19 samples took place in the United States, Italy and Spain.

Participants' reported clinical history set cohort assignment. Sequencing was done on a sample of PBMCs or T cells enriched from blood (not recorded which). This TCR was recovered from a woman in her fifties or sixties who had recovered from COVID-19. The V and J genes are TRBV6-2 or TRBV6-3 and TRBJ1-1; the match to TRBD1 covers 8 bases. CDR3 loop: CASSYQGAGNTEAFF. CDR3 DNA sequence: TGTGCCAGCAGTTATCAGGGGGCGGGGAACACTGAAGCTTTCTTT.